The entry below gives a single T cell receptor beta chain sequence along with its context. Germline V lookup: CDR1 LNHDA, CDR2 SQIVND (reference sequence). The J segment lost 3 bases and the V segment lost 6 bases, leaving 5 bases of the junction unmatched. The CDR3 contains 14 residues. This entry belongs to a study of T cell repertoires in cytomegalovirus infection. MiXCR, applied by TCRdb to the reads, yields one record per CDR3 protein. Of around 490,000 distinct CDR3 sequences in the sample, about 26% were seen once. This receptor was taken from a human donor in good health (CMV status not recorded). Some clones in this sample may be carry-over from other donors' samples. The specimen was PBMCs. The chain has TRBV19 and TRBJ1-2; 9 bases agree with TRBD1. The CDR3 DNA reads TGTGCCAGTAGGGCGTGGGACAGGGACTATGGCTACACCTTC. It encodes CASRAWDRDYGYTF.